This paragraph reports one T cell receptor (beta chain). Its antigen is not yet known. There are no base qualities to consult, and no much larger clone falls within one base. This sample stems from a study of OX40 agonist ivuxolimab in advanced cancers. About the investigation overall: Ivuxolimab was a fully human IgG2 agonistic monoclonal antibody targeting the costimulatory receptor OX40 (CD134). Partial responses were achieved by three dose-escalation patients, of whom one had hepatocellular carcinoma and two had cutaneous melanoma. Prior anti-PD-1, anti-PD-L1 or anti-CTLA-4 therapy was permitted, and approximately 40% of dose-escalation patients had received checkpoint inhibitors. Peripheral TCRbeta sequencing aimed to test whether ivuxolimab altered TCR sequence diversity and caused clonal T-cell expansion. A male proportion of approximately 83% and a mean age of around 60 years, ranging from roughly 23 to 79, were recorded for the dose-escalation cohort. Intravenous ivuxolimab was administered to patients every 2 weeks at six dose levels: 0.01, 0.1, 0.3, 1.5, 3 and 10 mg/kg. The paper covers the monotherapy dose-escalation part of the phase I ivuxolimab trial, which included N ≈ 57 patients. Among the roughly 52 dose-escalation patients, 19 had hepatocellular carcinoma, 15 or so melanoma, 9 renal cell carcinoma and 9 head and neck cancer. Summary of the overall study and its limitations: After ivuxolimab, more expanded clones were found on average in CD8+ T cells than in CD4+ T cells. Low levels of normalized T-cell clonal expansion were also shown by some nonresponding patients. Partial responders in the 0.1-3.0 mg/kg groups had among the lowest normalized peripheral clonal expansion, especially among CD8+ T cells. At doses of 0.1 to 3.0 mg/kg, clonal expansion of both CD4+ and CD8+ T cells in blood was seen between baseline and week 6. Which antigens the clonally expanded peripheral T cells were specific for was not determined.

The trial excluded patients who had a history of autoimmune disease or who were on systemic immunosuppression. Peripheral blood for TCR sequencing was collected from all dose cohorts at baseline, on cycle 4 day 1, and on cycle 7 day 1. The samples were drawn from a first-in-human, open-label, multicenter phase I dose-escalation trial of ivuxolimab. The trial enrolled adults with locally advanced or metastatic head and neck squamous cell, hepatocellular, melanoma or renal cell carcinoma. Before TCR sequencing, CD4+ T cells and CD8+ T cells from peripheral blood were sorted into separate populations. Cut back by 0 bases and 14 bases, the V and J ends lie 8 bases apart. The CDR3 runs 12 amino acids, cysteine and phenylalanine included. The CDR3 DNA has 36 bases and is translated from base 1. According to the germline V gene, CDR1 reads MDHEN and CDR2 reads SYDVKM. Genomic DNA was extracted from sorted cells for sequencing of the TCRbeta CDR3 region. TCRbeta CDR3 regions were sequenced using the immunoSEQ Assay. Not all clones reach the TCRdb copy of this immuneACCESS table, which keeps in-frame sequences only. Checked studies attribute under half of the gap to unresolved V genes and leave the rest unexplained. The sample contains more than 45,000 clones, around nine tenths of them found a single time. Together, the top ten hold just under 7% of the sample.

This receptor was obtained from an adult with an advanced solid tumor such as melanoma, head and neck, liver or kidney cancer. The input for sequencing was CD4+ or CD8+ T cells sorted from blood, taken in a trial of the OX40 agonist ivuxolimab. Recombination linked TRBV28 to TRBJ1-6; the D gene is possibly TRBD1, with 5 bases matching. The DNA is TGTGCCAGCAGTTTATGGGGACGAGCCCTCCACTTT. Protein translation: CASSLWGRALHF.